The clone carrying this TCR beta chain was observed at least ten times. What it recognizes is unknown. V was shortened by 2 bases and J by 2 bases, with 15 bases between the two germline ends. Per the germline V gene, CDR1 is SGHVS and CDR2 is FQNEAQ. The CDR3 contains 16 residues. This sample was included in a study of CD8 T cells in ankylosing spondylitis. General study results and limits: Certain motif variants had earlier appeared in reactive arthritis synovial fluid and blood. A TCR beta motif made of fewer than ten highly homologous variants seemed typical of ankylosing spondylitis blood. Researchers report that disease-linked clones proved CD8+ and relatively rare in peripheral blood.

TCRdb processed the 5' RACE reads anew with MiXCR; each CDR3 protein has one entry. This table holds a few hundred thousand distinct CDR3 sequences, about 15% found once. The specimen was blood, either unsorted or a sorted T cell fraction (not recorded which). V gene TRBV7-8 combines with J gene TRBJ2-5, with D possibly TRBD1 on 6 matching bases. This TCR was recovered from a male donor with ankylosing spondylitis. DNA of the CDR3: TGTGCCAGCAGCTTACTTGTACAGGGTGGGCAAGAGACCCAGTACTTC. Amino acid sequence: CASSLLVQGGQETQYF.